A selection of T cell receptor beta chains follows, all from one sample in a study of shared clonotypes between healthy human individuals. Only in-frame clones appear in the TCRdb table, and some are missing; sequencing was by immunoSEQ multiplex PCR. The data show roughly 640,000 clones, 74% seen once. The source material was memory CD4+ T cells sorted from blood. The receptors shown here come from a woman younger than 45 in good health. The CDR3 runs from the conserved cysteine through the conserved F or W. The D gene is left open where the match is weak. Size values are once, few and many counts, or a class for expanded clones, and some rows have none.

CDR3 DNA: TGCGCCAGCAGCTTGGTGGTAGCGGGAGCCTACGAGCAGTACTTC
CDR3 protein: CASSLVVAGAYEQYF
clone size: -
J gene: TRBJ2-7
V gene: TRBV5-1
D gene: TRBD2

CDR3 DNA: TGTGCCAGCAGGGAGACAGGGTACTACAATGAGCAGTTCTTC
CDR3 protein: CASRETGYYNEQFF
clone size: -
J gene: TRBJ2-1
V gene: TRBV28
D gene: TRBD1

CDR3 DNA: TGTGCCAGCAGCTTAGATCGAAGCTCTGGAAACACCATATATTTT
CDR3 protein: CASSLDRSSGNTIYF
clone size: -
J gene: TRBJ1-3
V gene: TRBV13
D gene: -

CDR3 DNA: TGTGCCAGCAGTTTAAGGCGAGGAGAGACCCAGTACTTC
CDR3 protein: CASSLRRGETQYF
clone size: -
J gene: TRBJ2-5
V gene: TRBV27
D gene: -

CDR3 DNA: TGTGCCACCCCCCGACTAGGTGTGTGGGATACGCAGTATTTT
CDR3 protein: CATPRLGVWDTQYF
clone size: -
J gene: TRBJ2-3
V gene: TRBV28
D gene: -

CDR3 DNA: TGTGCCAGTAGTCCCCGACAGGATATCACAGATACGCAGTATTTT
CDR3 protein: CASSPRQDITDTQYF
clone size: -
J gene: TRBJ2-3
V gene: TRBV19
D gene: -

CDR3 DNA: TGTGCCAGCAAGCAGGGAGGAACCGGGGAGCTGTTTTTT
CDR3 protein: CASKQGGTGELFF
clone size: -
J gene: TRBJ2-2
V gene: TRBV28
D gene: -

CDR3 DNA: TGCGCCAGCAGCTGGGAACAGGCGAACACCGGGGAGCTGTTTTTT
CDR3 protein: CASSWEQANTGELFF
clone size: many
J gene: TRBJ2-2
V gene: TRBV5-1
D gene: -

CDR3 DNA: TGTGCCAGCAGTACCCGCATCCTAGCGGGGGAGAACACCGGGGAGCTGTTTTTT
CDR3 protein: CASSTRILAGENTGELFF
clone size: few
J gene: TRBJ2-2
V gene: TRBV27
D gene: TRBD2

CDR3 DNA: TGTGCCAGCAGCTTAGATCGAGGGAGGGCTAATGAAAAACTGTTTTTT
CDR3 protein: CASSLDRGRANEKLFF
clone size: -
J gene: TRBJ1-4
V gene: TRBV7-2
D gene: -

CDR3 DNA: TGTGCCAGCAGCTTGAACAGGGGGTACGAGCAGTACTTC
CDR3 protein: CASSLNRGYEQYF
clone size: -
J gene: TRBJ2-7
V gene: TRBV5-5
D gene: TRBD1

CDR3 DNA: TGTGCGAGCACCAGGAGCAATCAGCCCCAGCATTTT
CDR3 protein: CASTRSNQPQHF
clone size: -
J gene: TRBJ1-5
V gene: TRBV2
D gene: -

CDR3 DNA: TGTGCCAGCAGCTTGGGGATCGGGCAGAACTATGGCTACACCTTC
CDR3 protein: CASSLGIGQNYGYTF
clone size: -
J gene: TRBJ1-2
V gene: TRBV5-5
D gene: -

CDR3 DNA: TGTGCCAGCAGTGCCGCCGGGACAGGGATGGGGACCCAGTACTTC
CDR3 protein: CASSAAGTGMGTQYF
clone size: -
J gene: TRBJ2-5
V gene: TRBV28
D gene: TRBD1

CDR3 DNA: TGTGCCAGCAGCCCGAGACTAGCGGGAGCCCACAATGAGCAGTTCTTC
CDR3 protein: CASSPRLAGAHNEQFF
clone size: -
J gene: TRBJ2-1
V gene: TRBV5-4
D gene: TRBD2

CDR3 DNA: TGTGCCAGCAGTTTCCGACGGGAGCCCCAGCATTTT
CDR3 protein: CASSFRREPQHF
clone size: few
J gene: TRBJ1-5
V gene: TRBV28
D gene: -

CDR3 DNA: TGTGCCAGCTCACCACGTGGGTTGTATGGAGGCGCCGACACCGGGGAGCTGTTTTTT
CDR3 protein: CASSPRGLYGGADTGELFF
clone size: -
J gene: TRBJ2-2
V gene: TRBV18
D gene: -

CDR3 DNA: TGTGCCAGCAGCTCCTTAGCGGGAGGTAACACCGGGGAGCTGTTTTTT
CDR3 protein: CASSSLAGGNTGELFF
clone size: -
J gene: TRBJ2-2
V gene: TRBV11-2
D gene: TRBD2

CDR3 DNA: TGTGCCAGCAGCTTAGTAGAGTCCGCACAAGAGACCCAGTACTTC
CDR3 protein: CASSLVESAQETQYF
clone size: -
J gene: TRBJ2-5
V gene: TRBV11-2
D gene: -

CDR3 DNA: TGTGCCAGCAGCTCCTACCCGCAGCAGGGCACCGGGGAGCTGTTTTTT
CDR3 protein: CASSSYPQQGTGELFF
clone size: -
J gene: TRBJ2-2
V gene: TRBV7-8
D gene: -

CDR3 DNA: TGTGCCAGTAGAAACCTATTCCTAGCCAAAAACATTCAGTACTTC
CDR3 protein: CASRNLFLAKNIQYF
clone size: -
J gene: TRBJ2-4
V gene: TRBV19
D gene: -

CDR3 DNA: TGTGCCAGCAGCTTAGATTTAAGGTCTACTCAGCCCCAGCATTTT
CDR3 protein: CASSLDLRSTQPQHF
clone size: -
J gene: TRBJ1-5
V gene: TRBV11-2
D gene: -

CDR3 DNA: TGTGCCAGCTCCTCGGGACAGGGGATGGGTCAGCCCCAGCATTTT
CDR3 protein: CASSSGQGMGQPQHF
clone size: few
J gene: TRBJ1-5
V gene: TRBV18
D gene: TRBD1

CDR3 DNA: TGTGCCAGCAGTCCCCGCGGTGGTGAGCAGTTCTTC
CDR3 protein: CASSPRGGEQFF
clone size: -
J gene: TRBJ2-1
V gene: TRBV11-2
D gene: -

CDR3 DNA: TGTGCCAGCAGTGAAGACTTCCAGGTTTACGAGCAGTACTTC
CDR3 protein: CASSEDFQVYEQYF
clone size: -
J gene: TRBJ2-7
V gene: TRBV6-1
D gene: -

CDR3 DNA: TGTGCCAGCAGCTTATCGACGAGCTCCTACAATGAGCAGTTCTTC
CDR3 protein: CASSLSTSSYNEQFF
clone size: once
J gene: TRBJ2-1
V gene: TRBV7-6
D gene: -